The following is a TCR beta chain sequence with its context. V was shortened by 5 bases and J by 3 bases, with 10 bases between the two germline ends. The CDR3 sequence is 13 residues long. Germline V gives CDR1 SGHTA, CDR2 FQGNSA. The data belong to a study of blood T cell repertoires in COVID-19. Study at large: T cells, B-cell-depleted T cells, or PBMCs provided the cDNA or gDNA that served as material.

Sequenced by immunoSEQ multiplex PCR; TCRdb stores in-frame clones only, minus some. The data show more than 250,000 clones, roughly 84% seen once. The sequenced sample was peripheral blood. The TCR was taken from a man in his fifties with active or convalescent COVID-19. The V gene is TRBV7-2, the J gene TRBJ2-5; D perhaps matches TRBD1 (6 bases). CDR3 in DNA: TGTGCCAGCAGCCCACGGACAGAAGAGACCCAGTACTTC. Its translation: CASSPRTEETQYF.